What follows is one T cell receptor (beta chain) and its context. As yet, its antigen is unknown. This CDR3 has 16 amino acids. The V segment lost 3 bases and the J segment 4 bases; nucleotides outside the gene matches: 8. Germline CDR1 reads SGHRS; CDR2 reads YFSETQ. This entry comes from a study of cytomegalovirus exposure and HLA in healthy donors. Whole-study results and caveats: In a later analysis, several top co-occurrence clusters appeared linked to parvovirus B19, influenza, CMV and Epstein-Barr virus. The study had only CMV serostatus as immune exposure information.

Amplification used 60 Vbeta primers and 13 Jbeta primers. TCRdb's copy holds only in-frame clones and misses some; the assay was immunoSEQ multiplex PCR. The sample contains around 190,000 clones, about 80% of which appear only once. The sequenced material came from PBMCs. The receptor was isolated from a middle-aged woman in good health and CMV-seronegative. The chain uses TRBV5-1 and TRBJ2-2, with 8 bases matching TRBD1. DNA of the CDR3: TGCGCCAGCAGCTCGGACAGGGAGTACGTCACCGGGGAGCTGTTTTTT. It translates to CASSSDREYVTGELFF.